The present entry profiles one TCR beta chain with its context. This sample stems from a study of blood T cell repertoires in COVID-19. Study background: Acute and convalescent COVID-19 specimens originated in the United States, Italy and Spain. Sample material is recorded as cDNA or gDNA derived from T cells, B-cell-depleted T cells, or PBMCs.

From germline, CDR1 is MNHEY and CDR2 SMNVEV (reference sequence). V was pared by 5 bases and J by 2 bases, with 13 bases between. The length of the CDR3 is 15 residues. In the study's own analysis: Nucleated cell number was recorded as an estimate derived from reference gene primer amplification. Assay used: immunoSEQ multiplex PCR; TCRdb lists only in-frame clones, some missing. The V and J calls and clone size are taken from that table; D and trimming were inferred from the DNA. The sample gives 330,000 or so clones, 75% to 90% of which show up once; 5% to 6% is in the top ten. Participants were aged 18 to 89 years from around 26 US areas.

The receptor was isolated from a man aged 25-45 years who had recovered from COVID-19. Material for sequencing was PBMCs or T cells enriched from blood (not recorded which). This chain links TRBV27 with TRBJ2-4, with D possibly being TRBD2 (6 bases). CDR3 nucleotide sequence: TGTGCCAGCAGTCCCCTAGCGTGGACCAAAAACATTCAGTACTTC. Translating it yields CASSPLAWTKNIQYF.